This TCR beta chain was sequenced in a study of blood T cell repertoires in COVID-19. As for the study in general: From the United States, Italy and Spain came samples of acute and convalescent COVID-19. PBMCs, B-cell-depleted T cells, or T cells provided the cDNA or gDNA that made up the material.

Assay used: immunoSEQ multiplex PCR; TCRdb lists only in-frame clones, some missing. In the table there are over 250,000 clones, around 86% of which are singletons. Germline V gene data show CDR1 as KGHDR and CDR2 as SFDVKD. J lost 2 bases, V lost 8 bases, and 5 bases had no gene match. This CDR3 region has 15 residues. The genes are TRBV24-1 and TRBJ2-2; TRBD2 matches 9 bases. The source of this sequence is a human donor in a cohort sampled during active COVID-19. Material: peripheral blood. The CDR3 region is CATKGGRANTGELFF. Here the CDR3 DNA reads TGTGCCACCAAAGGCGGGAGGGCAAACACCGGGGAGCTGTTTTTT.